This is a list of T cell receptor beta chains from one sample in a study of T cell changes during pregnancy in multiple sclerosis. Assay: immunoSEQ multiplex PCR; the TCRdb copy retains only in-frame clones and omits some. The data show more than 55,000 clones, around 92% seen once. Sequencing was performed on peripheral blood, taken in the third trimester of pregnancy. These receptor sequences come from a female donor in good health, enrolled as a control in a pregnancy study. Both conserved end residues are part of each CDR3. The order of the fields is J gene, V gene, clone size, D gene, CDR3 protein, CDR3 DNA. A D gene is named only where the DNA matches it firmly. The size field is filled for only some rows; it gives once, few, many or a size class.

TRBJ1-2	TRBV19	.	.	CASSLTVNYGYTF	TGTGCCAGTAGTTTGACAGTTAACTATGGCTACACCTTC
TRBJ2-1	TRBV12-5	.	.	CASGPGYEQFF	TGTGCTAGTGGTCCAGGGTATGAGCAGTTCTTC
TRBJ2-7	TRBV4-2	.	.	CASSQLRKPYEQYF	TGTGCCAGCAGCCAACTCCGAAAGCCCTACGAGCAGTACTTC
TRBJ2-7	TRBV6-5	.	.	CASTKLLSSYEQYF	TGTGCCAGCACCAAACTTCTATCCTCCTACGAGCAGTACTTC
TRBJ1-1	TRBV19	.	TRBD1	CASNQGANTEAFF	TGTGCCAGTAACCAGGGGGCGAACACTGAAGCTTTCTTT
TRBJ2-7	TRBV20-1	.	TRBD1	CSARDRGEQYF	TGCAGTGCTAGGGACAGGGGCGAGCAGTACTTC
TRBJ2-7	TRBV28	.	.	CASSPRLAAYEQYF	TGTGCCAGCAGCCCCAGATTGGCAGCCTACGAGCAGTACTTC
TRBJ1-1	TRBV7-8	.	.	CASSLGVGSWNTEAFF	TGTGCCAGCAGCTTAGGGGTCGGGAGTTGGAACACTGAAGCTTTCTTT
TRBJ2-2	TRBV28	.	.	CASSLTSMAGELFF	TGTGCCAGCAGTTTAACTTCGATGGCCGGGGAGCTGTTTTTT
TRBJ2-7	TRBV5-6	.	TRBD1	CASARGQGHEQYF	TGTGCCAGCGCAAGGGGACAGGGGCACGAGCAGTACTTC
TRBJ2-3	TRBV5-1	.	.	CASSFNRVLPDTQYF	TGCGCCAGCAGCTTCAACAGGGTGTTGCCAGATACGCAGTATTTT
TRBJ1-2	TRBV27	.	TRBD1	CASSLRFLQGAGAYYGYTF	TGTGCCAGCAGTTTACGTTTTTTACAGGGGGCCGGGGCCTACTATGGCTACACCTTC
TRBJ1-2	TRBV6-1	.	.	CASSETTEPYYGYTF	TGTGCCAGCAGTGAGACTACAGAACCCTACTATGGCTACACCTTC
TRBJ2-1	TRBV7-8	.	.	CASSLRRSSSYNEQFF	TGTGCCAGCAGCTTACGGCGGTCAAGCTCCTACAATGAGCAGTTCTTC
TRBJ2-5	TRBV7-2	.	.	CASSLRAGDQETQYF	TGTGCCAGCAGCTTAAGAGCCGGGGACCAAGAGACCCAGTACTTC
TRBJ1-1	TRBV19	once	TRBD1	CASRYTGQINTEAFF	TGTGCCAGTAGGTACACGGGACAGATAAACACTGAAGCTTTCTTT
TRBJ1-1	TRBV14	many	TRBD1	CASSTQGALNTEAFF	TGTGCCAGCAGCACACAGGGGGCCTTGAACACTGAAGCTTTCTTT
TRBJ1-5	TRBV7-2	.	.	CASSFFRVGNQPQHF	TGTGCCAGCAGCTTTTTCAGGGTAGGCAATCAGCCCCAGCATTTT
TRBJ1-1	TRBV10-2	.	.	CASSGQLIEAFF	TGCGCCAGCAGTGGACAGTTGATTGAAGCTTTCTTT
TRBJ2-1	TRBV27	once	.	CASSPDLEEATYNEQFF	TGTGCCAGCAGTCCAGACCTCGAAGAAGCGACTTACAATGAGCAGTTCTTC
TRBJ1-2	TRBV5-4	.	TRBD1	CASSPELTGLDGYTF	TGTGCCAGCAGCCCAGAGTTGACAGGGTTGGATGGCTACACCTTC
TRBJ2-1	TRBV19	.	TRBD2	CASSIWASGEDEQFF	TGTGCCAGTAGTATTTGGGCTAGCGGGGAAGATGAGCAGTTCTTC
TRBJ1-2	TRBV6-4	.	TRBD1	CASSDWDREVGYTF	TGTGCCAGCAGTGACTGGGACAGGGAAGTTGGCTACACCTTC
TRBJ2-7	TRBV5-3	.	TRBD1	CARSPGRRDRGRVDEQYF	TGTGCCAGAAGCCCCGGCCGGCGGGACAGGGGGCGCGTGGACGAGCAGTACTTC
TRBJ2-2	TRBV6-1	.	TRBD1	CASSSQGAGELFF	TGTGCCAGCAGTTCACAGGGGGCAGGGGAGCTGTTTTTT
TRBJ2-5	TRBV7-2	.	TRBD2	CASSFTGTSGRKGETQYF	TGTGCCAGCAGCTTCACCGGGACTAGCGGGAGAAAGGGAGAGACCCAGTACTTC
TRBJ1-3	TRBV19	.	.	CASSTRGQGNTIYF	TGTGCCAGTAGTACGCGGGGCCAGGGAAACACCATATATTTT
TRBJ2-1	TRBV9	.	.	CASSVGNPSSYNEQFF	TGTGCCAGCAGCGTAGGTAACCCGAGCTCCTACAATGAGCAGTTCTTC
TRBJ2-7	TRBV11-2	.	TRBD2	CASSRTGTSGAASYEQYF	TGTGCCAGCAGCAGAACCGGGACTAGCGGGGCAGCCTCCTACGAGCAGTACTTC
TRBJ2-7	TRBV6-4	.	TRBD1	CASSSSPGQGRGCGSYEQYF	TGTGCCAGCAGCTCATCACCGGGACAGGGCAGAGGTTGTGGCTCCTACGAGCAGTACTTC
TRBJ2-5	TRBV5-4	.	.	CASSLDIEETQYF	TGTGCCAGCAGCTTGGACATCGAAGAGACCCAGTACTTC
TRBJ2-7	TRBV7-9	.	.	CASSSGQFYEQYF	TGTGCCAGCAGCTCCGGACAGTTCTACGAGCAGTACTTC
TRBJ2-1	TRBV7-2	.	TRBD2	CASSSYPKRGDENEQFF	TGTGCCAGCAGCTCATACCCCAAGCGGGGGGACGAGAATGAGCAGTTCTTC
TRBJ2-2	TRBV9	.	.	CASSVEATTRTGELFF	TGTGCCAGCAGCGTAGAGGCTACGACTAGGACCGGGGAGCTGTTTTTT
TRBJ2-2	TRBV13	.	TRBD2	CASSAAPGLAGIGELFF	TGTGCCAGCAGCGCGGCACCGGGACTAGCGGGGATCGGGGAGCTGTTTTTT
TRBJ2-2	TRBV6-4	.	TRBD1	CASSSDRGQNTGELFF	TGTGCCAGCAGCTCGGACAGGGGGCAAAACACCGGGGAGCTGTTTTTT
TRBJ2-3	TRBV5-6	.	.	CASSRWDTLFTDTQYF	TGTGCCAGCAGCCGCTGGGACACTTTATTCACAGATACGCAGTATTTT
TRBJ1-1	TRBV29-1	.	.	CSGGDENREAFF	TGCAGTGGGGGGGACGAGAACAGGGAAGCTTTCTTT
TRBJ1-1	TRBV19	.	.	CASSIDLDTPTEAFF	TGTGCCAGTAGTATAGATTTGGACACCCCGACAGAAGCTTTCTTT
TRBJ1-2	TRBV2	.	.	CASSDGQGTYTF	TGTGCCAGCAGTGACGGGCAGGGAACCTACACCTTC
TRBJ1-2	TRBV7-6	.	TRBD1	CASSLGQGKISNYGYTF	TGTGCCAGCAGCCTTGGACAGGGGAAAATCTCTAACTATGGCTACACCTTC
TRBJ2-5	TRBV6-5	.	TRBD1	CASSSGTGRGTQYF	TGTGCCAGCAGCTCCGGGACAGGGAGGGGGACCCAGTACTTC
TRBJ2-1	TRBV19	.	.	CASSMGLASLFF	TGTGCCAGTAGTATGGGATTAGCGAGTCTGTTCTTC
TRBJ2-1	TRBV11-2	.	TRBD2	CASSLVLAGGEQFF	TGTGCCAGCAGCTTAGTTCTAGCGGGGGGCGAACAGTTCTTC
TRBJ2-7	TRBV11-3	.	TRBD1	CASSLSPGTGLNSYEQYF	TGTGCCAGCAGCTTGTCTCCCGGGACAGGGCTCAACAGCTACGAGCAGTACTTC
TRBJ2-5	TRBV7-8	.	.	CASTLGTGGLGETQYF	TGTGCCAGCACCCTAGGGACCGGGGGGCTCGGGGAGACCCAGTACTTC
TRBJ1-1	TRBV11-2	.	TRBD1	CASSSRDRGRIAEAFF	TGTGCCAGCAGCTCCCGGGACAGGGGGCGCATCGCTGAAGCTTTCTTT
TRBJ2-1	TRBV19	.	.	CASSPAVGRNEQFF	TGTGCCAGTAGTCCCGCGGTGGGTCGGAATGAGCAGTTCTTC
TRBJ2-1	TRBV19	.	TRBD2	CASSGDSGRKVYEQFF	TGTGCCAGTAGTGGCGATAGCGGGAGAAAGGTCTATGAGCAGTTCTTC